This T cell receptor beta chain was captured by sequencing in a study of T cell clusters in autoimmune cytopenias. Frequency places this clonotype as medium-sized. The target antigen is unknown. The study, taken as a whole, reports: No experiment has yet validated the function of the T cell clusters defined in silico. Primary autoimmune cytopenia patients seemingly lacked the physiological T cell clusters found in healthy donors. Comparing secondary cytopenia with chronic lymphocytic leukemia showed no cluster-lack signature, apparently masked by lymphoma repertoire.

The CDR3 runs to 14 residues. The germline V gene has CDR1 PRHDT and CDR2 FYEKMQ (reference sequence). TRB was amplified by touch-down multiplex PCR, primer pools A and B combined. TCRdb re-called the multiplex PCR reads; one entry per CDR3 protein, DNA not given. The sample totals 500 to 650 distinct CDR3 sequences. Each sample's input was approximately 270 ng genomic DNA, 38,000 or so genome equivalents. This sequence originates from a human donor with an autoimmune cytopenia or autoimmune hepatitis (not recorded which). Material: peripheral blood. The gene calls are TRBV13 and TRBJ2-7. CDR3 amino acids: CASSLSGSSYEQYF.